The 21 T cell receptor beta chains reported below all come from one sample, sequenced in a study of shared clonotypes between healthy human individuals. Produced via immunoSEQ multiplex PCR; TCRdb's table is partial and in-frame only. The repertoire holds about 1 million clones, with about 76% as singletons. Sequencing was done on a sample of memory CD4+ T cells sorted from blood. Subset specified: CD45RA-negative fraction. These receptors originate from a young man in good health.

The V call is TRBV19, the J call TRBJ1-4; D gene ambiguous. The germline V and J ends were trimmed by 3 bases and 5 bases, with 7 bases remaining between them. Per the germline V gene, CDR1 is LNHDA and CDR2 is SQIVND (reference sequence). The CDR3 runs to 13 residues. The chain's CDR3 is CASSININEKLFF. CDR3 sequence (DNA): TGTGCCAGTAGTATTAACATAAATGAAAAACTGTTTTTT.

J is TRBJ1-1 and V is TRBV4-1; D perhaps matches TRBD1 (6 bases). The V gene lost 0 bases and the J gene lost 11 bases, with 13 bases spanning the gap. The CDR3 is 13 residues long. The V gene's germline CDR1 is MGHRA and CDR2 YSYEKL. The CDR3: CASSQEATTGAFF. The CDR3 bases are TGCGCCAGCAGCCAAGAGGCAACAACAGGGGCTTTCTTT.

V is TRBV7-2 and J is TRBJ2-3, with D tentatively TRBD1 (5 bases). The ends were cut back, 4 bases at V and 0 bases at J, with 20 bases in the middle. CDR3 size: 18 residues. CDR1 and CDR2 from the germline V gene are SGHTA and FQGNSA. This chain's CDR3 is CASSSFTSYRLSTDTQYF. CDR3 nucleotides: TGTGCCAGCAGCTCTTTCACTTCCTACAGGCTTAGCACAGATACGCAGTATTTT.

Regarding this clone: One end of the junction fails to match germline, which may point to a read error. The CDR3 sequence: CASSPQGASDTQYF. DNA of the CDR3: TGTGCCAGCTCTCCACAGGGGGCCTCAGATACGCAGTATTTT. V is TRBV18 and J is TRBJ2-3; 9 bases align to TRBD1. This CDR3 contains 14 residues. Germline CDR1 reads KGHSH; CDR2 reads LQKENI. Together with reference TRBV18 and TRBJ2-3, the CDR3 gives the full variable domain: NAGVMQNPRHLVRRRGQEARLRCSPMKGHSHVYWYRQLPEEGLKFMVYLQKENIIDESGMPKERFSAEFPKEGPSILRIQQVVRGDSAAYFCASSPQGASDTQYFGPGTRLTVL.

This chain connects TRBV7-2 to TRBJ2-7; 12 bases agree with TRBD2. V was pared by 5 bases and J by 4 bases, with 6 bases of the junction left unmatched. The CDR3 totals 15 residues. CDR1 is SGHTA and CDR2 is FQGNSA in the germline V gene. The CDR3 region has the DNA TGTGCCAGCAGCCCGAGCGGACTAGCGGGGTACGAGCAGTACTTC. This sequence encodes CASSPSGLAGYEQYF.

CDR3 region: CASSESRRGDTEAFF. In DNA form, the CDR3 reads TGCGCCAGCAGTGAGTCGCGGCGAGGGGACACTGAAGCTTTCTTT. J is TRBJ1-1 and V is TRBV10-1; the D gene is possibly TRBD1 (5 bases). Germline V lookup: CDR1 WNHNN, CDR2 SYGVQD (reference sequence). V was shortened by 0 bases and J by 3 bases, with 11 bases between the two germline ends. This CDR3 spans 15 amino acids.

V gene TRBV7-8 combines with J gene TRBJ2-2; 7 nucleotides align to TRBD2. Germline V gene data show CDR1 as SGHVS and CDR2 as FQNEAQ. V trimming: 4 bases; J trimming: 1 base; junction bases outside the gene matches: 3. This CDR3 is 15 amino acids long. The CDR3 region is CASSSGTKNTGELFF. CDR3 sequence (DNA): TGTGCCAGCAGCTCCGGGACTAAGAACACCGGGGAGCTGTTTTTT.

V and J are TRBV6-5 and TRBJ2-7, with D unresolved. The CDR3 is 14 amino acids. V lost 2 bases to trimming and J lost 0 bases, with 8 bases between them. Germline V CDR1 and CDR2: MNHEY, SVGAGI. The CDR3 sequence: CASSYEAASYEQYF. Here the CDR3 DNA reads TGTGCCAGCAGTTACGAGGCTGCCTCCTACGAGCAGTACTTC.

The rearrangement links TRBV30 to TRBJ2-7; 9 nucleotides match TRBD1. This CDR3 comprises 15 residues. CDR1 and CDR2 (germline): GTSNPN, SVGIG (reference sequence). The trim removed 5 bases at V and 1 base at J, leaving 9 bases unmatched. This CDR3 is CAWEARDRASYEQYF. The CDR3 nucleotides read TGTGCCTGGGAAGCCCGGGACAGGGCATCCTACGAGCAGTACTTC.

CDR3 sequence: CASSYGRGPTNEKLFF. CDR3 DNA sequence: TGTGCCAGCAGCTACGGCAGGGGGCCAACTAATGAAAAACTGTTTTTT. J is TRBJ1-4 and V is TRBV7-9, with 8 nucleotides matching TRBD1. This CDR3 region has 16 residues. Unmatched junction bases numbered 4, after V lost 4 bases and J lost 0 bases. Germline CDR1 SEHNR, CDR2 FQNEAQ (reference sequence).

The J gene is TRBJ2-1, the V gene TRBV5-1; 10 bases are shared with TRBD1. CDR1 is SGHRS and CDR2 is YFSETQ in the germline V gene. The CDR3 runs 15 residues. Losses at the gene ends were 0 bases for V and 7 bases for J; bases not matched to a gene: 4. The CDR3 region has the DNA TGCGCCAGCAGCTTGGAGGGACAGGGGACGAATGAGCAGTTCTTC. Translating it yields CASSLEGQGTNEQFF. Together with reference TRBV5-1 and TRBJ2-1, the CDR3 gives the full variable domain: KAGVTQTPRYLIKTRGQQVTLSCSPISGHRSVSWYQQTPGQGLQFLFEYFSETQRNKGNFPGRFSGRQFSNSRSEMNVSTLELGDSALYLCASSLEGQGTNEQFFGPGTRLTVL.

The V gene is TRBV27, the J gene TRBJ2-4; 10 bases line up with TRBD1. CDR1 and CDR2 from the germline V gene are MNHEY and SMNVEV (reference sequence). The J segment lost 2 bases and the V segment lost 0 bases, leaving 4 bases of the junction unmatched. The CDR3 has 17 residues. The CDR3 bases are TGTGCCAGCAGTTTATCCGGACAGGGGGGGCCCAAAAACATTCAGTACTTC. This gives the protein CASSLSGQGGPKNIQYF.

The chain couples TRBV28 to TRBJ2-7, with TRBD1 matching 10 bases. Per the germline V gene, CDR1 is MDHEN and CDR2 is SYDVKM. This CDR3 is 16 amino acids long. The trim removed 6 bases at V and 4 bases at J, leaving 12 bases unmatched. Here the CDR3 DNA reads TGTGCCAGCAGCCAACCTCCGGGACAGGGGAGGTACGAGCAGTACTTC. Encoded protein: CASSQPPGQGRYEQYF.

The V call is TRBV5-6, the J call TRBJ2-1; D not certain. CDR3 length: 11 residues. Trimming took 6 bases from V and 6 from J, leaving 7 bases between them. Germline CDR1 is SGHDT and CDR2 is YYEEEE. The CDR3 region has the DNA TGTGCCAGCACTAGTCGCAATGAGCAGTTCTTC. This sequence encodes CASTSRNEQFF.

This clone occurred once. The CDR3: CASFPGQSTDTQYF. The CDR3 nucleotides read TGCGCCAGCTTTCCGGGACAGAGCACAGATACGCAGTATTTT. The chain is built from TRBV5-1 and TRBJ2-3; 7 bases fit TRBD1. Germline assignment: CDR1 SGHRS and CDR2 YFSETQ. The CDR3 contains 14 residues. Trimming cost V 7 bases and J 0 bases; bases outside gene matches: 5.

Note on this clone: Other DNA sequences in the sample encode the same CDR3. This chain uses TRBV6-5 with TRBJ2-7; D is unclear. The germline gives CDR1 MNHEY, CDR2 SVGAGI. V lost 2 bases to trimming and J lost 2 bases, with 7 bases between them. This CDR3 comprises 13 residues. CDR3 sequence (DNA): TGTGCCAGCAGTTACAGTCCTACCTACGAGCAGTACTTC. Amino acid sequence: CASSYSPTYEQYF.

About this clone itself: Just one base apart from a much larger clone, this may be a read error. At the DNA level, this CDR3 is encoded by other sequences in the same sample as well. This chain connects TRBV28 to TRBJ2-7; D is ambiguous. V was cut by 5 bases and J by 2 bases, with 4 bases left in between. Germline lookup yields CDR1 MDHEN and CDR2 SYDVKM. There are 11 residues in the CDR3. The CDR3 bases are TGTGCCAGCAGTCAAGCCTACGAGCAGTACTTC. Translating it yields CASSQAYEQYF.

This rearrangement joins TRBV4-1 to TRBJ1-1; TRBD1 might be the D (5 bases). From germline, CDR1 is MGHRA and CDR2 YSYEKL. V lost 1 base to trimming and J lost 5 bases, with 14 bases between them. The CDR3 is made up of 15 amino acids. In DNA form, the CDR3 reads TGCGCCAGCAGCCAAGGGAGCGGGGGACTAACTGAAGCTTTCTTT. Amino acids: CASSQGSGGLTEAFF.

The chain is built from TRBV7-2 and TRBJ2-2; the D gene is possibly TRBD1 (6 bases). This CDR3 region has 14 residues. The ends were cut back, 10 bases at V and 4 bases at J, with 16 bases in the middle. Germline CDR1 and CDR2: SGHTA and FQGNSA. CDR3 nucleotide sequence: TGTGCCACCCATAGGGACACCGGCACCGGGGAGCTGTTTTTT. It is translated as CATHRDTGTGELFF.

This chain uses TRBV10-3 with TRBJ2-1; the D is unclear. The V and J ends lost 4 bases and 11 bases respectively, with 12 bases between them. Looked up from germline, CDR1 is ENHRY and CDR2 is SYGVKD. This CDR3 has 12 residues. This chain's CDR3 is CAISAQAAQQFF. In DNA form, the CDR3 reads TGTGCCATCAGTGCTCAGGCCGCTCAGCAGTTCTTC.

The chain recombines TRBV2 with TRBJ1-3; no definite D call. Trimming removed 3 bases at V and 4 bases at J, with 7 bases between. This CDR3 is 13 amino acids long. CDR1 is SNHLY and CDR2 is FYNNEI in the germline V gene. This CDR3 is CASSDVRGNTIYF. CDR3 coding DNA: TGTGCCAGCAGTGATGTCAGAGGAAACACCATATATTTT. The complete variable domain, with remaining parts taken from reference TRBV2 and TRBJ1-3, reads EPEVTQTPSHQVTQMGQEVILRCVPISNHLYFYWYRQILGQKVEFLVSFYNNEISEKSEIFDDQFSVERPDGSNFTLKIRSTKLEDSAMYFCASSDVRGNTIYFGEGSWLTVV.